These 24 T cell receptor beta chains share one sample of origin, sequenced in a study of neoadjuvant anti-PD-1 for oral cavity cancer (dated by TCRdb to 2020 to 2022). Per the publication, the time point label means: before neoadjuvant nivolumab. The receptor library was made with the immunoSEQ multiplex PCR assay. TCRdb took this table from immuneACCESS and kept in-frame rearrangements with V and J called. Such tables lack part of the clones; where checked against another copy, unresolved V genes explain under half of the gap, and the rest is unexplained. For this sample the table gives 70,000 to 95,000 clones, of which about 80% were detected only once. Of the sample, approximately 3.4% is held by the ten largest clones. This specimen consisted of PBMCs, obtained before nivolumab (anti-PD-1) treatment. These TCRs come from a person aged 35-79 years with oral cavity squamous cell carcinoma.

V and J are TRBV10-2 and TRBJ2-3; D unclear. Trimming took 5 bases from V and 2 from J, leaving 5 bases between them. CDR1 and CDR2 (germline): WSHSY, SAAADI. The CDR3 is 12 residues long. The CDR3 spells CASSLTTDTQYF. CDR3 nucleotide sequence: TGCGCCAGCAGTCTTACCACAGATACGCAGTATTTT.

The chain employs TRBV13 and TRBJ2-7; D remains unclear. The V gene's germline CDR1 is PRHDT and CDR2 FYEKMQ (reference sequence). CDR3 length: 15 residues. V lost 2 bases and J 0 bases, leaving 11 bases between the germline ends. The CDR3 here is CASSLMKESSYEQYF. The CDR3 nucleotides are TGTGCCAGCAGCTTAATGAAAGAGAGCTCCTACGAGCAGTACTTC.

CDR3 coding DNA: TGTGCCAGCAGCCGATTCCTCCTTGAAGCGGGATTTGGCCAAGAGACCCAGTACTTC. This codes for CASSRFLLEAGFGQETQYF. This chain connects TRBV7-2 to TRBJ2-5, with 7 bases aligning to TRBD2. Germline trimming cut 5 bases from V and 1 base from J; bases unmatched to any gene: 19. The CDR3 is 19 residues long. Per germline, CDR1 SGHTA and CDR2 FQGNSA.

The V call is TRBV5-1, the J call TRBJ2-7; D gene unclear. Germline lookup yields CDR1 SGHRS and CDR2 YFSETQ. The CDR3 is 16 residues long. V lost 0 bases to trimming and J lost 0 bases, with 13 bases between them. The DNA for the CDR3 is TGCGCCAGCAGCTTGGGACTGACGTCAAGCTCCTACGAGCAGTACTTC. Its translation: CASSLGLTSSSYEQYF.

This clone was detected once. The rearrangement joins TRBV7-3 to TRBJ2-3; TRBD2 matches 12 bases. Germline CDR1 SGHTA, CDR2 FQGTGA. The CDR3 has 16 residues. J was trimmed by 2 bases and V by 4 bases; bases with no gene match: 4. The CDR3 reads CASSSGLAGPTDTQYF. Here the CDR3 DNA reads TGTGCCAGCAGCTCGGGACTAGCGGGCCCCACAGATACGCAGTATTTT.

This clone was seen a handful of times. The V call is TRBV19, the J call TRBJ1-4; possible D gene TRBD1, 5 bases. CDR1 and CDR2 (germline): LNHDA, SQIVND (reference sequence). Trimming stripped 9 bases from V and 3 bases from J, with 17 bases between. CDR3 size: 15 residues. Here the CDR3 DNA reads TGTGCCAGCTATAACAACAGGCGGCCTAATGAAAAACTGTTTTTT. Amino acids: CASYNNRRPNEKLFF.

V usage is TRBV5-4 and J usage is TRBJ2-2; 9 nucleotides agree with TRBD2. The CDR3 loop spans 17 amino acids. Germline assignment: CDR1 SGHNT and CDR2 YYREEE (reference sequence). The ends lost 4 bases at V and 4 bases at J; junction bases unmatched: 11. CDR3 sequence: CASSPLISGRRTGELFF. The CDR3 DNA follows: TGTGCCAGCAGCCCTTTGATCAGCGGGAGGCGCACCGGGGAGCTGTTTTTT.

The gene calls are TRBV6-5 and TRBJ1-2; tentatively, D is TRBD1 (6 bases). CDR1 is MNHEY, CDR2 SVGAGI, per germline. The CDR3 contains 15 residues. The V end lost 6 bases, the J end lost 7 bases, and 21 bases lay between the germline ends. The CDR3 DNA follows: TGTGCCAGCAGCACCACTCCGACAGGAGGAAGTGGCTACACCTTC. It specifies CASSTTPTGGSGYTF.

This chain connects TRBV11-2 to TRBJ2-5, with TRBD2 identical over 11 bases. This CDR3 has 16 residues. The V gene's germline CDR1 is SGHAT and CDR2 FQNNGV. With V trimmed by 6 bases and J by 5 bases, 11 bases remained unmatched. The CDR3 protein is CASSSTSGSIRETQYF. CDR3 bases: TGTGCCAGCAGTTCCACTAGCGGGAGTATCCGGGAGACCCAGTACTTC.

The rearrangement joins TRBV25-1 to TRBJ2-1; unclear D gene. CDR3 length: 17 residues. With 3 bases removed from V and 3 bases from J, the gap between germline ends came to 18 bases. The germline CDR1 and CDR2 sequences are MGHDK and SYGVNS. The CDR3 nucleotides read TGTGCCAGCAGTGACCAGGAGCGCGTTCCTATCTACAATGAGCAGTTCTTC. Residues: CASSDQERVPIYNEQFF. Supplemented by reference TRBV25-1 and TRBJ2-1, the full variable domain reads EADIYQTPRYLVIGTGKKITLECSQTMGHDKMYWYQQDPGMELHLIHYSYGVNSTEKGDLSSESTVSRIRTEHFPLTLESARPSHTSQYLCASSDQERVPIYNEQFFGPGTRLTVL.

This clone appeared a single time. The genes are TRBV7-2 and TRBJ1-1; TRBD1 is a possible D gene (5 bases). The CDR3 runs to 13 residues. The germline V gene encodes CDR1 SGHTA and CDR2 FQGNSA. Trimming left V 5 bases short and J 1 base short, with 8 bases between. The CDR3 region has the DNA TGTGCCAGCAGCGCCGGACAGAACACTGAAGCTTTCTTT. This gives the protein CASSAGQNTEAFF.

The gene calls are TRBV2 and TRBJ2-2; TRBD1 or TRBD2 may be the D gene (5 bases each). The CDR3 runs 13 residues. Deletions cut 4 bases from V and 6 bases from J, with 9 bases between. The V gene's germline CDR1 is SNHLY and CDR2 FYNNEI. CDR3: CASSVGGAGELFF. The CDR3 DNA sequence: TGTGCCAGCAGTGTTGGGGGAGCCGGGGAGCTGTTTTTT.

This clone was counted once. The chain links TRBV4-1 to TRBJ2-1; D unresolved. This CDR3 spans 15 amino acids. The ends were cut back, 4 bases at V and 0 bases at J, with 10 bases in the middle. Germline V gives CDR1 MGHRA, CDR2 YSYEKL. CDR3 DNA sequence: TGCGCCAGCAGCCTGGTAATGAGCTCCTACAATGAGCAGTTCTTC. It translates to CASSLVMSSYNEQFF.

The chain couples TRBV19 to TRBJ1-1; 10 bases align to TRBD1. V shed 6 bases, J shed 6 bases, and the junction held 7 bases outside the gene matches. Germline V gives CDR1 LNHDA, CDR2 SQIVND (reference sequence). This CDR3 region has 14 residues. The CDR3 nucleotides read TGTGCCAGTAGCCCCACGGGACAGGGGCCTGAAGCTTTCTTT. It yields the protein CASSPTGQGPEAFF.

The rearrangement joins TRBV5-1 to TRBJ2-3, with a possible D match to TRBD1 (5 bases). The ends were cut back, 0 bases at V and 5 bases at J, with 10 bases in the middle. Germline V gene lookup returns CDR1 SGHRS and CDR2 YFSETQ. The CDR3 covers 14 residues. DNA of the CDR3: TGCGCCAGCAGCTTGGTAGGGGATCAAGATACGCAGTATTTT. Protein sequence: CASSLVGDQDTQYF.

The chain joins TRBV5-4 to TRBJ2-3; 9 positions agree with TRBD2. Germline lookup yields CDR1 SGHNT and CDR2 YYREEE (reference sequence). The CDR3 is 16 residues long. Germline trimming cut 5 bases from V and 0 bases from J; bases unmatched to any gene: 7. Here the CDR3 DNA reads TGTGCCAGCAGTCTCACTAGCGGGTCTAGCACAGATACGCAGTATTTT. Protein: CASSLTSGSSTDTQYF.

This chain joins TRBV27 and TRBJ1-5; the D gene is possibly TRBD1 (6 bases). The CDR3 totals 14 residues. The germline gives CDR1 MNHEY, CDR2 SMNVEV (reference sequence). V lost 8 bases to trimming and J lost 0 bases, with 11 bases between them. CDR3 sequence reads: CASGRDISNQPQHF. The CDR3 nucleotides read TGTGCCAGCGGCCGGGACATTAGCAATCAGCCCCAGCATTTT.

This clone was seen a few times. The chain uses TRBV5-1 and TRBJ2-7, with TRBD2 matching 11 bases. This CDR3 region has 18 residues. Germline assignment: CDR1 SGHRS and CDR2 YFSETQ. With V trimmed by 0 bases and J by 0 bases, 8 bases remained unmatched. The CDR3, as DNA: TGCGCCAGCAGCTTGGGAACTAGCGGGAGTGTTTTCTCCTACGAGCAGTACTTC. Translation gives CASSLGTSGSVFSYEQYF.

The CDR3 sequence is CASSGSPGGLTGELFF. CDR3 DNA: TGTGCCAGCAGCGGCAGTCCAGGGGGCCTCACCGGGGAGCTGTTTTTT. The rearrangement uses TRBV2 and TRBJ2-2, with 8 bases lining up with TRBD1. This CDR3 is 16 amino acids long. Trimming at V came to 6 bases and at J to 4 bases, leaving 10 bases not matched to a gene. Germline V gives CDR1 SNHLY, CDR2 FYNNEI.

This chain connects TRBV7-8 to TRBJ2-7; 8 positions agree with TRBD1. V lost 4 bases, J lost 0 bases, and 8 bases stayed unmatched. The CDR3 sequence is 16 residues long. CDR1 and CDR2 (germline): SGHVS, FQNEAQ. The CDR3 sequence is CASSSTRDRFSYEQYF. The CDR3 region has the DNA TGTGCCAGCAGCTCAACCCGGGACAGGTTCTCCTACGAGCAGTACTTC.

The rearrangement joins TRBV28 to TRBJ1-1; 10 nucleotides agree with TRBD1. This CDR3 region has 15 residues. Germline lookup yields CDR1 MDHEN and CDR2 SYDVKM. V lost 8 bases to trimming and J lost 5 bases; unmatched junction nucleotides: 11. The CDR3 sequence: CASSTGGAGRTEAFF. The CDR3 DNA sequence: TGTGCCAGCTCGACAGGGGGCGCTGGGAGGACTGAAGCTTTCTTT. Full variable domain (outside the CDR3, taken from reference TRBV28 and TRBJ1-1): DVKVTQSSRYLVKRTGEKVFLECVQDMDHENMFWYRQDPGLGLRLIYFSYDVKMKEKGDIPEGYSVSREKKERFSLILESASTNQTSMYLCASSTGGAGRTEAFFGQGTRLTVV.

This clone occurred once. V and J are TRBV7-2 and TRBJ2-7; D is perhaps TRBD1 (6 bases). Germline assignment: CDR1 SGHTA and CDR2 FQGNSA. Trimming removed 5 bases from V and 8 bases from J, with 22 bases in between. The CDR3 sequence is 15 residues long. DNA of the CDR3: TGTGCCAGCAGCGACCCCACAGGGTTGAGGGCGAAGCAGTACTTC. Amino acid sequence: CASSDPTGLRAKQYF.

V and J are TRBV4-1 and TRBJ2-2, with 13 bases aligning to TRBD2. This CDR3 has 17 amino acids. The germline V gene encodes CDR1 MGHRA and CDR2 YSYEKL. V shed 4 bases and J 7 bases; nucleotides not matched to a gene: 9. The CDR3 coding sequence is TGCGCCAGCAGCCGTCAGACTAGCGGGAGGAATAACGGGGAGCTGTTTTTT. This codes for CASSRQTSGRNNGELFF.

The chain employs TRBV6-1 and TRBJ2-3; D is unresolved. CDR1 is MNHNS and CDR2 is SASEGT in the germline V gene. V lost 7 bases, J lost 5 bases, and 10 bases lay in between. This CDR3 is 12 amino acids long. CDR3 sequence reads: CASKGTGDTQYF. The CDR3 bases are TGTGCCAGCAAGGGTACGGGAGATACGCAGTATTTT.